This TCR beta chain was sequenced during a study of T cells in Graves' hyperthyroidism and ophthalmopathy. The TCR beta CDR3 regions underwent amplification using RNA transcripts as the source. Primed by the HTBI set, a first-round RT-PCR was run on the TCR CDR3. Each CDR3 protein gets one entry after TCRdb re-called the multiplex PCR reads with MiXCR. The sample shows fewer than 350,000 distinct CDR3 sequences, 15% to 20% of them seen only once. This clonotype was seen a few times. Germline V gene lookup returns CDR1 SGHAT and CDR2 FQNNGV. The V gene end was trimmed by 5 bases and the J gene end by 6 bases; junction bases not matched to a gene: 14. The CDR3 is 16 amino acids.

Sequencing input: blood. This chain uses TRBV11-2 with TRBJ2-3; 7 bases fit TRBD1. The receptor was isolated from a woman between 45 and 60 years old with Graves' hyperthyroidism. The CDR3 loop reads CASSLNRGRQMDTQYF. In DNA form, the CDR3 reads TGTGCCAGCAGCCTCAACAGGGGCCGGCAGATGGATACGCAGTATTTT.